This T cell receptor (beta chain) was sequenced for a study of cytomegalovirus exposure and HLA in healthy donors. Study-level results: In a later analysis, TCR beta V- and J-gene trimming was associated with a missense DCLRE1C variant. It is likely that the observed cluster of highly shared sequence variants was a sequencing artifact. An analysis that was carried out later associated 16,951 TCR beta sequences with HLA alleles at 0.05 false discovery rate.

With 60 Vbeta and 13 Jbeta primers, the PCR was carried out. Using immunoSEQ multiplex PCR, the repertoire was profiled, and TCRdb retains in-frame clones only, with some absent. Among some 45,000 clones listed, 72% were seen once. In its sample, this clone was seen a few times. Its antigen remains unknown. CDR1 MNHNS and CDR2 SASEGT come from the germline V gene. The CDR3 is 14 residues long. Trimming took 5 bases from V and 4 from J; bases not matched to a gene: 6. The V and J genes are TRBV6-1 and TRBJ1-2, with TRBD1 matching 8 bases. The source is a man aged 25-40 years in good health and CMV-seronegative. The sample consisted of PBMCs. The CDR3 is CASSLGQGAYGYTF. Here the CDR3 DNA reads TGTGCCAGCAGTTTAGGACAGGGTGCCTATGGCTACACCTTC.